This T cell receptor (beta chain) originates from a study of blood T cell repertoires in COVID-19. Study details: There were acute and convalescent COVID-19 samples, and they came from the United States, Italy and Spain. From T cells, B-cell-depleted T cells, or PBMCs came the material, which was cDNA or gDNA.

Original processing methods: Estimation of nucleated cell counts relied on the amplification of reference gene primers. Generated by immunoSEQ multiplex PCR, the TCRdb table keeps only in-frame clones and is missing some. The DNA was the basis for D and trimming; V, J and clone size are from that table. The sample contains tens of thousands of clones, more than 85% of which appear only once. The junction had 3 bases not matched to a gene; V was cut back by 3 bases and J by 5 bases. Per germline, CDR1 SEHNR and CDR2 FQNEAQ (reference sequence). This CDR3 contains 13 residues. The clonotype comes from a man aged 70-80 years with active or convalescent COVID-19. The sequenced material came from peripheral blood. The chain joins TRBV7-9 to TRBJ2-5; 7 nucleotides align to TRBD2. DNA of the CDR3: TGTGCCAGCAGCTTGGGGGGAGGGGAGACCCAGTACTTC. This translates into CASSLGGGETQYF.